This entry describes one TCR beta chain. This record belongs to a study of blood T cell repertoires in COVID-19. CDR1 is PRHDT and CDR2 is FYEKMQ in the germline V gene (reference sequence). The CDR3 spans 16 residues. V was cut by 5 bases and J by 8 bases, with 22 bases left in between. Per the study methods: Amplification of reference gene primers provided the estimated nucleated cell counts. The method was immunoSEQ multiplex PCR; TCRdb's version includes in-frame clones alone and lacks a portion of them. That table is the source of V, J and clone size, and D and trimming were worked out from the DNA. The sample consists of approximately 300,000 clones, 70% to 90% of them appearing once.

The source of this sequence is a woman aged 30 to 39 who had recovered from COVID-19. The sample comprised PBMCs or T cells enriched from blood (not recorded which). The rearrangement links TRBV13 to TRBJ2-1; the D gene is possibly TRBD1 (5 bases). In DNA, the CDR3 is TGTGCCAGCAGCCGACATGGGGCAGCCTCTTCCGATGAGCAGTTCTTC. This codes for CASSRHGAASSDEQFF.